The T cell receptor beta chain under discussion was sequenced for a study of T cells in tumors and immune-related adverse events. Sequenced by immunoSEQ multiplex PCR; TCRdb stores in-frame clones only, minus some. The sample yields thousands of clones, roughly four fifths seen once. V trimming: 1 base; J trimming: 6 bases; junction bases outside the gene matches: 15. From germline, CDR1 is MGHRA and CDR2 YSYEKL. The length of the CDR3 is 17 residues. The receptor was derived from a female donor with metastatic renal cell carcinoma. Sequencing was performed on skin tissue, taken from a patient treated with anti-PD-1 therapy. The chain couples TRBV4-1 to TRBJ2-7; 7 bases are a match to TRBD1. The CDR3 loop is CASSQGRLRGRHGEQYF. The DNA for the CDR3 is TGCGCCAGCAGCCAAGGAAGGCTGAGGGGGCGGCACGGCGAGCAGTACTTC.